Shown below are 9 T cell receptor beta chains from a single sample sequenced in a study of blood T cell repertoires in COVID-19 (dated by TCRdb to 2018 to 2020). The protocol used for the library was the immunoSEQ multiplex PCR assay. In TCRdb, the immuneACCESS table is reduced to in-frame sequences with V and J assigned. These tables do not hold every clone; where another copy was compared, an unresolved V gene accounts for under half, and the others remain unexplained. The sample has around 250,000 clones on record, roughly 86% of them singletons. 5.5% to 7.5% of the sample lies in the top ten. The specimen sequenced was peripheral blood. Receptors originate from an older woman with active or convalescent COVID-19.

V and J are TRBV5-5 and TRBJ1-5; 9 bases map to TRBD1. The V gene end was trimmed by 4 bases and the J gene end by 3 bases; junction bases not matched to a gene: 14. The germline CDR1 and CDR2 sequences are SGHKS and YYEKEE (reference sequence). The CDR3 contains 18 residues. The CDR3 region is CASSLRVPGQGDNQPQHF. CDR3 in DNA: TGTGCCAGCAGCCTGAGGGTCCCGGGACAGGGAGACAATCAGCCCCAGCATTTT. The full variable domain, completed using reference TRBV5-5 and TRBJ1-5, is DAGVTQSPTHLIKTRGQQVTLRCSPISGHKSVSWYQQVLGQGPQFIFQYYEKEERGRGNFPDRFSARQFPNYSSELNVNALLLGDSALYLCASSLRVPGQGDNQPQHFGDGTRLSIL.

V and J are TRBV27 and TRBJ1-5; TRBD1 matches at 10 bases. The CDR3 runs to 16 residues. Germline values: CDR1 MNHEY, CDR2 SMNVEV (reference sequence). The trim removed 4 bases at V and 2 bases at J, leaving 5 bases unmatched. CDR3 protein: CASSSLGTGGNQPQHF. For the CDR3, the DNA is TGTGCCAGCAGTTCCCTCGGGACAGGGGGCAATCAGCCCCAGCATTTT.

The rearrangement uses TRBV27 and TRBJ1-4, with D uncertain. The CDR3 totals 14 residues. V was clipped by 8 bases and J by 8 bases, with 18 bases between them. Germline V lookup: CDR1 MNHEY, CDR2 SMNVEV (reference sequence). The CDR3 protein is CASRNSLAREKLFF. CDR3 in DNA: TGTGCCAGCCGGAACAGCCTGGCAAGGGAAAAACTGTTTTTT.

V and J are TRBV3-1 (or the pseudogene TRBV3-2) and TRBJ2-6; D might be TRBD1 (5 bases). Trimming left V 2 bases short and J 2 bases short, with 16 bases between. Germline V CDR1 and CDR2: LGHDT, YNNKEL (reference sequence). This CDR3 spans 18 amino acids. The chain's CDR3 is CASSQKGYSLTGANVLTF. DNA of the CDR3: TGTGCCAGCAGCCAAAAGGGGTACAGTCTAACTGGGGCCAACGTCCTGACTTTC.

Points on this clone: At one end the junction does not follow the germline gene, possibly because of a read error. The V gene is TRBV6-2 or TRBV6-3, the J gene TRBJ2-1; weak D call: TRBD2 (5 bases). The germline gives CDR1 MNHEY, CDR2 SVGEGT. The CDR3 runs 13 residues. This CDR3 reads CATSQYSRDEQFF. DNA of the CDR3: TGTGCCACCAGTCAGTATTCGAGGGATGAGCAGTTCTTC.

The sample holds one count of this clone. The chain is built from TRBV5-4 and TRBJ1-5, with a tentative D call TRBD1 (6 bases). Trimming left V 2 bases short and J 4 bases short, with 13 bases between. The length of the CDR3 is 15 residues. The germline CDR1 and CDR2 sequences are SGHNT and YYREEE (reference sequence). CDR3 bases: TGTGCCAGCAGCTTAATGGGGGCAGGTAATCAGCCCCAGCATTTT. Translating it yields CASSLMGAGNQPQHF.

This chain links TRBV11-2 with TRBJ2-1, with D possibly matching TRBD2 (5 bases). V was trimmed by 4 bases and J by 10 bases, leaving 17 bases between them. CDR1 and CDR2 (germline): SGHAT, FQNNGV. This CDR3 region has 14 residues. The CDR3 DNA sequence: TGTGCCAGCAGCTCGACGGACTCTTTACGGGAGCAGTTCTTC. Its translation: CASSSTDSLREQFF.

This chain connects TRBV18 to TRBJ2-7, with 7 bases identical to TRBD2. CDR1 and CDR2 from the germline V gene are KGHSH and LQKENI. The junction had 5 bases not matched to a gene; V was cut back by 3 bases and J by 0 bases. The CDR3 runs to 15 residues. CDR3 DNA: TGTGCCAGCTCACCGGGGGGGGGAAGCTCCTACGAGCAGTACTTC. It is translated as CASSPGGGSSYEQYF.

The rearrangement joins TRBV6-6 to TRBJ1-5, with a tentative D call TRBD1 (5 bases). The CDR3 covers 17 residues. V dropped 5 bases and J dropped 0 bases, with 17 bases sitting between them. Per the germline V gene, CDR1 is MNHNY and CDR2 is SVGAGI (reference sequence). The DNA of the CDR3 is TGTGCCAGCAGTCGCGGGCCGGGACTGAATAGCAATCAGCCCCAGCATTTT. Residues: CASSRGPGLNSNQPQHF.